The 4 T cell receptor beta chains below come from one sample, sequenced in a study of blood T cell repertoires in COVID-19. The repertoire was sequenced with immunoSEQ multiplex PCR; TCRdb's copy has only in-frame clones and lacks some. The profile shows some 200,000 clones, roughly four fifths of them singletons. Specimen: peripheral blood. These receptors were obtained from a middle-aged woman with acute or convalescent COVID-19.

The genes are TRBV10-3 and TRBJ1-5, with 8 bases aligning to TRBD1. The germline V gene has CDR1 ENHRY and CDR2 SYGVKD. The CDR3 runs to 14 residues. V lost 2 bases and J lost 5; bases outside the gene matches: 2. The chain's CDR3 is CAISEAGGDQPQHF. The CDR3 DNA is TGTGCCATCAGTGAGGCAGGGGGCGATCAGCCCCAGCATTTT.

The genes are TRBV4-1 and TRBJ2-7, with 8 bases fitting TRBD2. Germline trimming cut 4 bases from V and 3 bases from J; bases unmatched to any gene: 14. The germline V gene has CDR1 MGHRA and CDR2 YSYEKL. This CDR3 contains 17 residues. The CDR3 DNA reads TGCGCCAGCAGCCGATCCCCGGGGGGGGGTGATGGCTACGAGCAGTACTTC. Translated: CASSRSPGGGDGYEQYF.

The V and J genes are TRBV30 and TRBJ1-4; D not certain. The germline V gene has CDR1 GTSNPN and CDR2 SVGIG (reference sequence). V shed 4 bases and J shed 6 bases, with 6 bases lying between them. The CDR3 runs 11 residues. In nucleotides, the CDR3 is TGTGCCTGGACAAACTATGAAAAACTGTTTTTT. Translation gives CAWTNYEKLFF.

In nucleotides, the CDR3 is TGTGCCAGCAGCTTATCCGGGAACAATGAGCAGTTCTTC. Encoded protein: CASSLSGNNEQFF. The J gene is TRBJ2-1, the V gene TRBV7-3; a possible D gene is TRBD2 (5 bases). The CDR3 contains 13 residues. Germline assignment: CDR1 SGHTA and CDR2 FQGTGA. V dropped 2 bases and J dropped 5 bases, with 7 bases sitting between them.